These T cell receptor beta chains were read from a single sample in a study of T cells in localized non-small cell lung cancer. The assay was immunoSEQ multiplex PCR, and TCRdb's table has in-frame clones only and misses some. This table has around 40,000 clones, approximately 80% appearing once. Sample: PBMCs, taken before any cancer treatment. The receptors were gathered from a man aged 40 to 70 with stage II lung adenocarcinoma. The CDR3 runs from the conserved cysteine through the conserved F or W. Fields, in order: clone size, D gene, V gene, CDR3 length, J gene, CDR3 protein, CDR3 DNA. The D gene is left open where the match is weak. Size values are once, few and many counts, or a class for expanded clones, and some rows have none.

>.|.|TRBV7-2|14|TRBJ2-1
CASSAPGSYNEQFF
TGTGCCAGCAGCGCCCCCGGTTCGTACAATGAGCAGTTCTTC
>.|TRBD2|TRBV11-2|15|TRBJ2-3
CASSLKLAGVYTQYF
TGTGCCAGCAGCTTAAAACTAGCGGGAGTCTATACGCAGTATTTT
>.|.|TRBV28|11|TRBJ2-7
CASSLAYEQYF
TGTGCCAGCAGTTTGGCCTACGAGCAGTACTTC
>.|TRBD2|TRBV18|13|TRBJ2-7
CASSPGGEYEQYF
TGTGCCAGCTCCCCGGGAGGAGAGTACGAGCAGTACTTC
>.|.|TRBV7-9|14|TRBJ2-2
CASSLNIGTGELFF
TGTGCCAGCAGCCTCAACATTGGGACCGGGGAGCTGTTTTTT
>.|TRBD1|TRBV4-2|16|TRBJ1-4
CASSLTGEGQNEKLFF
TGTGCCAGCAGCCTAACAGGGGAGGGTCAGAATGAAAAACTGTTTTTT
>.|.|TRBV19|15|TRBJ2-7
CASSISRGPSYEQYF
TGTGCCAGTAGTATCAGCAGGGGACCCTCCTACGAGCAGTACTTC
>.|.|TRBV6-5|15|TRBJ1-3
CASSSGSSSGNTIYF
TGTGCCAGCAGTTCCGGCAGCAGCTCTGGAAACACCATATATTTT
>.|.|TRBV6-5|13|TRBJ2-5
CASSSGVEETQYF
TGTGCCAGCAGTTCAGGGGTGGAAGAGACCCAGTACTTC
>.|.|TRBV4-3|15|TRBJ1-3
CASSQEEGPRNTIYF
TGCGCCAGCAGCCAAGAAGAGGGCCCGCGGAACACCATATATTTT
>once|.|TRBV6-6|13|TRBJ2-5
CASSSGVEETQYF
TGTGCCAGCAGTTCAGGGGTGGAAGAGACCCAGTACTTC
>.|.|TRBV18|17|TRBJ2-6
CASSYRALGSGANVLTF
TGTGCCAGCTCGTACAGGGCTTTAGGATCTGGGGCCAACGTCCTGACTTTC
>.|.|TRBV2|12|TRBJ2-2
CASSGVTGELFF
TGTGCCAGCAGTGGCGTCACCGGGGAGCTGTTTTTT
>.|TRBD1|TRBV19|13|TRBJ1-4
CASSTTGEEKLFF
TGTGCCAGTAGTACCACAGGGGAAGAAAAACTGTTTTTT
>.|.|TRBV27|13|TRBJ2-7
CASSWTEGVEQYF
TGTGCCAGCAGTTGGACCGAAGGGGTTGAGCAGTACTTC
>medium-sized|TRBD1|TRBV5-1|15|TRBJ1-5
CASSLRGGGNQPQHF
TGCGCCAGCAGCTTGAGAGGGGGCGGGAATCAGCCCCAGCATTTT
>.|.|TRBV6-1|14|TRBJ1-2
CASSPSRGGHGYTF
TGTGCCAGCAGTCCCTCCCGGGGGGGCCATGGCTACACCTTC
>.|.|TRBV29-1|12|TRBJ1-2
CSVEGTVYGYTF
TGCAGCGTTGAAGGGACAGTCTATGGCTACACCTTC
>once|.|TRBV11-2|15|TRBJ1-6
CASSLATAANSPLHF
TGTGCCAGCAGCTTAGCAACGGCCGCCAATTCACCCCTCCACTTT
>.|.|TRBV28|12|TRBJ1-1
CAIGFSGTEAFF
TGTGCCATCGGCTTCAGCGGCACTGAAGCTTTCTTT
>once|TRBD2|TRBV9|16|TRBJ2-3
CASSVALAESTDTQYF
TGTGCCAGCAGCGTAGCACTAGCGGAAAGCACAGATACGCAGTATTTT
>.|TRBD1|TRBV13|14|TRBJ2-7
CASSSTGVSYEQYF
TGTGCCAGCAGCTCGACAGGGGTCTCCTACGAGCAGTACTTC
>.|.|TRBV11-3|16|TRBJ2-1
CASSSRVLGKDNEQFF
TGTGCCAGCAGCTCAAGGGTCCTGGGGAAGGATAATGAGCAGTTCTTC
>few|.|TRBV6-5|12|TRBJ2-2
CASSNRGGELFF
TGTGCCAGCAGTAACCGGGGCGGGGAGCTGTTTTTT
>.|.|TRBV19|16|TRBJ2-1
CASSVAGQLSYNEQFF
TGTGCCAGTAGTGTAGCTGGACAACTCTCCTACAATGAGCAGTTCTTC
>.|.|TRBV29-1|15|TRBJ2-2
CSVKHPGLNTGELFF
TGCAGCGTCAAACATCCGGGACTGAACACCGGGGAGCTGTTTTTT
>.|.|TRBV4-1|14|TRBJ2-5
CASSQDGAGETQYF
TGCGCCAGCAGCCAAGACGGCGCTGGGGAGACCCAGTACTTC
>.|.|TRBV28|15|TRBJ2-1
CASSLPGASGYEQFF
TGTGCCAGCAGTTTACCCGGGGCTAGTGGATATGAGCAGTTCTTC
>.|.|TRBV6-1|15|TRBJ2-7
CASKRSLLDTYEQYF
TGTGCCAGCAAGAGAAGTTTACTGGATACCTACGAGCAGTACTTC
>.|.|TRBV7-2|15|TRBJ2-6
CASSPTVSGANVLTF
TGTGCCAGCAGTCCGACGGTTTCTGGGGCCAACGTCCTGACTTTC
>.|TRBD2|TRBV10-3|16|TRBJ2-1
CAISETSGGADNEQFF
TGTGCCATCAGCGAGACTAGCGGGGGGGCCGACAATGAGCAGTTCTTC
>.|TRBD1|TRBV29-1|13|TRBJ2-1
CSFRDRGFYEQFF
TGCAGCTTCCGGGACAGGGGGTTTTATGAGCAGTTCTTC
>.|TRBD1|TRBV5-1|14|TRBJ1-6
CASSPGGNNSPLHF
TGCGCCAGCAGCCCAGGGGGGAATAATTCACCCCTCCACTTT
>.|.|TRBV19|13|TRBJ1-5
CASSIQANQPQHF
TGTGCCAGTAGTATTCAGGCGAATCAGCCCCAGCATTTT
>.|TRBD1|TRBV2|17|TRBJ2-2
CASREYRGWLDTGELFF
TGTGCCAGCAGGGAATACAGGGGCTGGTTGGACACCGGGGAGCTGTTTTTT
>.|.|TRBV7-2|16|TRBJ2-3
CARSGAGLLISQEQYF
TGTGCCCGCAGCGGCGCGGGACTCCTAATTTCTCAGGAGCAGTATTTT